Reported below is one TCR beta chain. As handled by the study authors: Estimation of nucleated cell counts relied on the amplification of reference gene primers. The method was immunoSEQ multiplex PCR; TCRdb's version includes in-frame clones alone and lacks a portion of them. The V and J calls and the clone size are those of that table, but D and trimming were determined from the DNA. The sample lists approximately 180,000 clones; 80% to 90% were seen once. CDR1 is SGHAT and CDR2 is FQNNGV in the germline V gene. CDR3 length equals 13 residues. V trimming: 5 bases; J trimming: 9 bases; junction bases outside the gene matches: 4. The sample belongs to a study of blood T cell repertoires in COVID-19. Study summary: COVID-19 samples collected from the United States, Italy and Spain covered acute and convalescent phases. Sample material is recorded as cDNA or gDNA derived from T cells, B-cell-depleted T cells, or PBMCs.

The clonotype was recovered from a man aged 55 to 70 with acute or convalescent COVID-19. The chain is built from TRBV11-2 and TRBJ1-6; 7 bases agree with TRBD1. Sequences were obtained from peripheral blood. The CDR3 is CASSRYRGSPLHF. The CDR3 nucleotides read TGTGCCAGCAGCCGCTACAGGGGTTCACCCCTCCACTTT. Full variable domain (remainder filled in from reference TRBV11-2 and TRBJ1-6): EAGVAQSPRYKIIEKRQSVAFWCNPISGHATLYWYQQILGQGPKLLIQFQNNGVVDDSQLPKDRFSAERLKGVDSTLKIQPAKLEDSAVYLCASSRYRGSPLHFGNGTRLTVT.